This TCR beta chain is from a study of response to subunit inactivated influenza vaccine. Study results and limitations: T cells newly recruited by each seasonal influenza vaccination are few, the authors suggested.

Via MiXCR, TCRdb re-called the RT-PCR reads, giving one row per CDR3 protein. Of almost 600,000 distinct CDR3 sequences listed, 11% to 15% are singletons. As regards this clonotype: The antigen is unknown.

The receptor was derived from a man between 50 and 59 years old who received an inactivated influenza vaccine. The sample was PBMCs from blood, taken 12 days after vaccination.

CDR3 region: CSARGWGHSYNEQFF. CDR3 coding DNA: TGCAGTGCTAGAGGGTGGGGGCACTCCTACAATGAGCAGTTCTTC. This rearrangement joins TRBV20-1 to TRBJ2-1; tentative D call: TRBD1 (6 bases). V shed 1 base and J shed 0 bases, with 10 bases lying between them. Germline V gene lookup returns CDR1 DFQATT and CDR2 SNEGSKA (reference sequence). The CDR3 sequence is 15 residues long.